This T cell receptor (beta chain) derives from a study of T-cell memory formation after mild COVID-19. Points from the study as a whole: Pre-infection memory held some responding clones, suggesting pre-existing cross-reactive T cells responded. Clones that shrank (day 15 to 85) were balanced CD4/CD8, whereas later expanders leaned CD4+. Mainly in CM and EM were contracting CD4+ clones; CD8+ were in EMRA.

Germline V lookup: CDR1 MNHEY, CDR2 SMNVEV (reference sequence). V was shortened by 3 bases and J by 0 bases, with 15 bases between the two germline ends. The CDR3 spans 16 residues. TCRdb reprocessed the 5' RACE reads via MiXCR and lists one record per CDR3 protein. The data show under 400,000 distinct CDR3 sequences, 25% to 30% seen once. A word on this clonotype: Antigen specificity is unknown.

This TCR was recovered from an adult woman who had mild COVID-19 (a few samples of this study predate the infection). Cell type and time point are not known. The chain links TRBV27 to TRBJ2-7, with D possibly called TRBD1 or TRBD2 (6 bases each). The source material was PBMCs or a T cell subset sorted from them (not recorded which). The CDR3 sequence is CASSFMAGGNSYEQYF. The CDR3 DNA follows: TGTGCCAGCAGTTTTATGGCCGGGGGCAACTCCTACGAGCAGTACTTC.